Below, 25 T cell receptor beta chains from the same sample are listed, as sequenced in a study of Ad26.COV2.S vaccination and SARS-CoV-2 variants. Generated by immunoSEQ multiplex PCR, the TCRdb table keeps only in-frame clones and is missing some. The table shows approximately 420,000 clones, with 88% occurring only once. Treatment described: roughly 20 received Ad26.COV2.S at low or high dose, single or two shots; roughly five received placebo; per-sample allocation not given. Material that was analyzed had been drawn on day 63 after the first vaccine or placebo injection. The material sequenced was peripheral blood, taken in a trial of Ad26.COV2.S vaccine versus placebo. The receptors were gathered from a person between 18 and 65 years old who received the Ad26.COV2.S COVID-19 vaccine or a placebo.

The V and J genes are TRBV5-6 and TRBJ2-1; D is uncertain. V lost 2 bases, J lost 7 bases, and 7 bases lay in between. Germline V gene lookup returns CDR1 SGHDT and CDR2 YYEEEE. CDR3 length: 12 amino acids. The CDR3 DNA is TGTGCCAGCAGCTTCCCGCTAAATGAGCAGTTCTTC. Protein product: CASSFPLNEQFF.

The genes are TRBV6-5 and TRBJ1-2; tentative D call: TRBD1 (6 bases). V dropped 7 bases and J dropped 2 bases, with 17 bases sitting between them. Germline V gene sequence: CDR1 MNHEY, CDR2 SVGAGI. The CDR3 runs to 15 residues. The CDR3 nucleotides read TGTGCCAGCACCCTCGCCGGGACACCCAACTATGGCTACACCTTC. Translated: CASTLAGTPNYGYTF.

The rearrangement uses TRBV5-6 and TRBJ2-5, with 7 bases identical to TRBD2. The CDR3 covers 14 residues. CDR1 and CDR2 (germline): SGHDT, YYEEEE. The V and J ends lost 2 bases and 7 bases, in that order; junction bases with no gene match: 8. The CDR3 here is CASSLVLGGGTQYF. The CDR3 DNA follows: TGTGCCAGCAGCTTAGTATTGGGCGGGGGGACCCAGTACTTC.

This sequence joins TRBV6-2 or TRBV6-3 and TRBJ2-3; 10 bases fit TRBD1. There are 18 residues in the CDR3. CDR1 is MNHEY, CDR2 SVGEGT, per germline. V dropped 0 bases and J dropped 6; count of bases not matched to a gene: 12. For the CDR3, the DNA is TGTGCCAGCAGTTACTCGGTCGAGGAGACAGGGGGCGCCGATACGCAGTATTTT. It yields the protein CASSYSVEETGGADTQYF.

The chain links TRBV2 to TRBJ1-6; D not resolved. V lost 5 bases, J lost 6 bases, and 11 bases lay in between. The CDR3 totals 14 residues. In germline, CDR1 is SNHLY, CDR2 FYNNEI. The CDR3 DNA follows: TGTGCCAGCAGTCAAAGAGGTGGTAATTCACCCCTCCACTTT. As protein: CASSQRGGNSPLHF. The entire variable domain, with the rest obtained from reference TRBV2 and TRBJ1-6, is as follows: EPEVTQTPSHQVTQMGQEVILRCVPISNHLYFYWYRQILGQKVEFLVSFYNNEISEKSEIFDDQFSVERPDGSNFTLKIRSTKLEDSAMYFCASSQRGGNSPLHFGNGTRLTVT.

The CDR3, as DNA: TGTGCCAGCAGCTTAGGCCTTGCGGGGGGATATGGCTACACCTTC. This encodes CASSLGLAGGYGYTF. This chain connects TRBV13 to TRBJ1-2, with D perhaps TRBD1 (5 bases). The V gene's germline CDR1 is PRHDT and CDR2 FYEKMQ (reference sequence). The CDR3 spans 15 residues. V lost 0 bases and J 5 bases, leaving 13 bases between the germline ends.

The chain recombines TRBV11-2 with TRBJ2-7; D ambiguous. V lost 4 bases and J 2 bases, leaving 15 bases between the germline ends. Germline-derived CDR1 and CDR2 are SGHAT and FQNNGV. This CDR3 comprises 15 residues. CDR3 nucleotides: TGTGCCAGCAGCTCAGGTACAGACCTTACCTACGAGCAGTACTTC. Translation: CASSSGTDLTYEQYF. Combining the CDR3 with reference TRBV11-2 and TRBJ2-7 gives the whole variable domain EAGVAQSPRYKIIEKRQSVAFWCNPISGHATLYWYQQILGQGPKLLIQFQNNGVVDDSQLPKDRFSAERLKGVDSTLKIQPAKLEDSAVYLCASSSGTDLTYEQYFGPGTRLTVT.

This clone was recorded once. The chain's CDR3 is CSAPSGAWGHNEQFF. The CDR3 DNA reads as TGCAGCGCTCCCTCGGGGGCGTGGGGGCACAATGAGCAGTTCTTC. V is TRBV29-1 and J is TRBJ2-1, with D perhaps assigned TRBD1 or TRBD2 (6 bases each). Trimming cost V 7 bases and J 5 bases, with 21 bases left between them. The CDR3 is made up of 15 amino acids. Germline-derived CDR1 and CDR2 are SQVTM and ANQGSEA.

This rearrangement joins TRBV13 to TRBJ1-3; no firm D call. This CDR3 spans 14 amino acids. Trimming left V 5 bases short and J 3 bases short, with 11 bases between. CDR1 is PRHDT and CDR2 is FYEKMQ in the germline V gene (reference sequence). The CDR3 here is CASSLGLGGNTIYF. In DNA form, the CDR3 reads TGTGCCAGCAGCCTCGGCTTGGGTGGAAACACCATATATTTT.

This rearrangement joins TRBV6-6 to TRBJ1-1; no clear D. CDR3 length: 13 residues. Trimming left V 4 bases short and J 0 bases short, with 6 bases between. The V gene's germline CDR1 is MNHNY and CDR2 SVGAGI (reference sequence). The CDR3 DNA sequence: TGTGCCAGCAGTTCCCACATGAACACTGAAGCTTTCTTT. It codes for CASSSHMNTEAFF.

This clone has only a few counts. The chain combines TRBV19 with TRBJ1-2, with D possibly being TRBD1 (6 bases). This CDR3 comprises 12 residues. V dropped 9 bases and J dropped 4 bases, with 12 bases sitting between them. Per the germline V gene, CDR1 is LNHDA and CDR2 is SQIVND (reference sequence). CDR3 nucleotide sequence: TGTGCCAGCGGAGACAGGATCTATGGCTACACCTTC. It yields the protein CASGDRIYGYTF.

This clone was observed a single time. This rearrangement joins TRBV7-6 to TRBJ2-6; D is undetermined. The CDR3 extends over 15 amino acids. Germline CDR1 SGHVS, CDR2 FNYEAQ. Trimming removed 5 bases at V and 3 bases at J, with 11 bases between. The CDR3 reads CASSPARDGANVLTF. Here the CDR3 DNA reads TGTGCCAGCAGCCCCGCCCGCGATGGGGCCAACGTCCTGACTTTC. Variable domain in full (rest from reference TRBV7-6 and TRBJ2-6): GAGVSQSPRYKVTKRGQDVALRCDPISGHVSLYWYRQALGQGPEFLTYFNYEAQQDKSGLPNDRFSAERPEGSISTLTIQRTEQRDSAMYRCASSPARDGANVLTFGAGSRLTVL.

CDR3 DNA sequence: TGTGCCATCAGCAGCGGTGGTGGGACCCAAGAGACCCAGTACTTC. This translates into CAISSGGGTQETQYF. The chain is built from TRBV10-3 and TRBJ2-5; D possibly matches TRBD1 or TRBD2 (5 bases each). The germline V gene has CDR1 ENHRY and CDR2 SYGVKD. Trimming took 6 bases from V and 1 from J, leaving 15 bases between them. The CDR3 loop spans 15 amino acids.

The J gene is TRBJ2-1, the V gene TRBV27, with TRBD1 as a possible D gene (6 bases). The CDR3 spans 15 residues. The germline V gene has CDR1 MNHEY and CDR2 SMNVEV (reference sequence). V lost 5 bases and J 3 bases, leaving 14 bases between the germline ends. As DNA, the CDR3 is TGTGCCAGCAGTGAGGGGGTAAAGGTCTACAATGAGCAGTTCTTC. It is translated as CASSEGVKVYNEQFF.

This chain uses TRBV6-5 with TRBJ2-1; TRBD1 might be the D (5 bases). Germline V gene data show CDR1 as MNHEY and CDR2 as SVGAGI. The CDR3 is 15 amino acids. Trimming pared 5 bases from V and 4 bases from J, leaving 15 bases between. The CDR3 protein is CASSIRVGPYNEQFF. The DNA of the CDR3 is TGTGCCAGCAGTATAAGAGTGGGGCCTTACAATGAGCAGTTCTTC.

A note on this clone: A read error may produce the germline difference seen at one junction end. The chain couples TRBV5-4 to TRBJ1-3; the D is unclear. This CDR3 is 13 amino acids long. Germline V gene lookup returns CDR1 SGHNT and CDR2 YYREEE (reference sequence). This CDR3 is CASSLNSENTIYF. The CDR3 DNA follows: TGTGCCAGCAGCTTAAATTCTGAAAACACCATATATTTT.

The count of this clone is one. This chain links TRBV12-5 with TRBJ2-1; 15 nucleotides agree with TRBD2. CDR3 length: 16 amino acids. Trimming at V came to 1 base and at J to 7 bases, leaving 2 bases not matched to a gene. CDR1 is LGHNT and CDR2 is FRNRAP in the germline V gene. CDR3 protein: CASGLEGTSGGNEQFF. In DNA form, the CDR3 reads TGTGCTAGTGGTTTGGAAGGGACTAGCGGGGGGAATGAGCAGTTCTTC.

CDR3 sequence reads: CASRYERTGSTDTQYF. For the CDR3, the DNA is TGTGCCAGCAGATATGAACGGACAGGAAGTACAGATACGCAGTATTTT. The V gene is TRBV7-8, the J gene TRBJ2-3; TRBD1 matches 7 bases. After removal of 6 bases from V and 3 bases from J, the junction contained 12 bases not matched to a gene. Germline V CDR1 and CDR2: SGHVS, FQNEAQ. The CDR3 spans 16 residues.

This clone has just a few counts. The rearrangement links TRBV27 to TRBJ1-4; possible D gene TRBD1, 5 bases. V gave up 5 bases and J gave up 0 bases, with 10 bases separating them. The germline V gene has CDR1 MNHEY and CDR2 SMNVEV (reference sequence). The CDR3 totals 15 residues. CDR3 region: CASSQGTTTNEKLFF. The CDR3, as DNA: TGTGCCAGCAGTCAAGGGACGACAACTAATGAAAAACTGTTTTTT.

The rearrangement joins TRBV3-1 (or the pseudogene TRBV3-2) to TRBJ2-1, with D maybe TRBD2 (6 bases). Between the trimmed V and J ends, which lost 0 bases and 10 bases, there was a span of 10 bases. Germline CDR1 reads LGHDT; CDR2 reads YNNKEL (reference sequence). The CDR3 covers 13 residues. CDR3 nucleotides: TGTGCCAGCAGCCAAGAGGCGGGGAGCGAGCAGTTCTTC. Residues: CASSQEAGSEQFF.

The V gene is TRBV11-2, the J gene TRBJ2-1; 11 bases are shared with TRBD2. This CDR3 contains 16 residues. The germline CDR1 and CDR2 sequences are SGHAT and FQNNGV. Trimming cost V 6 bases and J 6 bases; bases outside gene matches: 10. CDR3 in DNA: TGTGCCAGCAGACCAGCCATAGCGGGGGGGCGCAATGAGCAGTTCTTC. As protein: CASRPAIAGGRNEQFF.

The chain uses TRBV7-8 and TRBJ1-2; D is ambiguous. The CDR3 is 14 amino acids. In germline, CDR1 is SGHVS, CDR2 FQNEAQ. Trimming shortened V by 0 bases and J by 8 bases, and 13 bases separated the two germline ends. CDR3 region: CASSLARFPLGYTF. CDR3 nucleotides: TGTGCCAGCAGCTTAGCCAGATTCCCTCTAGGCTACACCTTC.

The rearrangement links TRBV7-6 to TRBJ1-4; the match to TRBD1 covers 8 bases. V shed 5 bases, J shed 8 bases, and the junction held 13 bases outside the gene matches. The length of the CDR3 is 16 residues. CDR1 is SGHVS, CDR2 FNYEAQ, per germline. CDR3 protein: CASSDSYRGRFEKLFF. Written as DNA, the CDR3 is TGTGCCAGCAGCGATAGTTACAGGGGGAGGTTCGAAAAACTGTTTTTT.

The J gene is TRBJ2-1, the V gene TRBV14, with 16 bases matching TRBD2. Germline CDR1 is SGHDN and CDR2 is FVKESK. The CDR3 totals 21 residues. Trimming cost V 2 bases and J 9 bases; bases outside gene matches: 19. The CDR3 loop is CASSQRKAGTSGGAVPLEQFF. The DNA of the CDR3 is TGTGCCAGCAGCCAAAGAAAGGCGGGGACTAGCGGGGGGGCCGTCCCCCTTGAGCAGTTCTTC.

The chain is built from TRBV6-2 or TRBV6-3 and TRBJ1-2, with D possibly matching TRBD1 (6 bases). Trimming pared 5 bases from V and 8 bases from J, leaving 15 bases between. Germline loops: CDR1 MNHEY, CDR2 SVGEGT. CDR3 length: 13 residues. In DNA form, the CDR3 reads TGTGCCAGCAGTCGACCGGGACAAGACGGCTACACCTTC. Translated, it gives CASSRPGQDGYTF.